This T cell receptor beta chain stems from a study of neoadjuvant anti-PD-1 for oral cavity cancer. PBMCs were not maintained or expanded in culture before analysis. The CDR3 loop spans 16 amino acids. CDR1 is LNHDA, CDR2 SQIVND, per germline (reference sequence). The V end was cut by 5 bases, the J end by 2 bases, with 15 bases between. This clone turned up a few times. Assay used: immunoSEQ multiplex PCR; TCRdb lists only in-frame clones, some missing. The data show fewer than 90,000 clones, 84% seen once. This clonotype was sampled from a person between 40 and 79 years old with oral cavity squamous cell carcinoma. The rearrangement joins TRBV19 to TRBJ2-2; D possibly corresponds to TRBD1 (6 bases). The specimen comprised PBMCs, sampled before nivolumab (anti-PD-1) treatment. In DNA, the CDR3 is TGTGCCAGTAGTTCAGGGGCAGGGATCAACACCGGGGAGCTGTTTTTT. This translates into CASSSGAGINTGELFF.